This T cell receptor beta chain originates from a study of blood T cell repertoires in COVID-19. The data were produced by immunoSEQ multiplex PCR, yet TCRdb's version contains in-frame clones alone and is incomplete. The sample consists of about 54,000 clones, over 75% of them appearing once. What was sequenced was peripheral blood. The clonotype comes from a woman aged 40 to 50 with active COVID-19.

CDR3 nucleotides: TGTGCCAGCAGCTCCAGCGGGGAAGAGACCCAGTACTTC. Translation: CASSSSGEETQYF. The V and J genes are TRBV7-9 and TRBJ2-5; 7 bases line up with TRBD2. This CDR3 has 13 amino acids. V lost 4 bases, J lost 3 bases, and 2 bases stayed unmatched. Looked up from germline, CDR1 is SEHNR and CDR2 is FQNEAQ (reference sequence).